A selection of T cell receptor beta chains follows, all from one sample in a study of cytomegalovirus exposure and HLA in healthy donors. Profiled with immunoSEQ multiplex PCR; TCRdb holds only in-frame clones, not every one. The sample records 150,000 or so clones, 78% being singletons. Sequenced material: PBMCs. These receptor sequences come from a female donor in good health and CMV-seronegative. CDR3s include the opening cysteine and the closing phenylalanine or tryptophan. The order of the fields is V gene, D gene, J gene, clone size, CDR3 protein, CDR3 DNA. D genes are given only for firm matches. Size tells how often a clone was seen (once, few, many) or the class of an expanded clone, and some rows leave it out.

V: TRBV25-1; D: NA; J: TRBJ1-2; size: few; CDR3: CASSDHRFGDGYTF; DNA: TGTGCCAGCAGTGATCATCGCTTCGGGGATGGCTACACCTTC
V: TRBV7-2; D: NA; J: TRBJ2-5; size: NA; CDR3: CASSGELGPEETQYF; DNA: TGTGCCAGCAGCGGTGAACTTGGGCCTGAGGAGACCCAGTACTTC
V: TRBV28; D: TRBD1; J: TRBJ2-5; size: NA; CDR3: CASSAGQDGETQYF; DNA: TGTGCCAGCAGTGCCGGACAGGACGGGGAGACCCAGTACTTC
V: TRBV11-2; D: NA; J: TRBJ2-7; size: NA; CDR3: CASTQRARAYEQYF; DNA: TGTGCCAGCACCCAGAGAGCGAGGGCCTACGAGCAGTACTTC
V: TRBV7-2; D: TRBD2; J: TRBJ2-3; size: NA; CDR3: CASSLAFLAGGPVTDTQYF; DNA: TGTGCCAGCAGCTTAGCGTTTCTAGCGGGAGGGCCGGTCACAGATACGCAGTATTTT
V: TRBV28; D: TRBD2; J: TRBJ2-7; size: NA; CDR3: CASSPFGGAQEQYF; DNA: TGTGCCAGCAGCCCCTTCGGGGGGGCTCAGGAGCAGTACTTC
V: TRBV11-2; D: NA; J: TRBJ2-3; size: NA; CDR3: CASSSFVDTQYF; DNA: TGTGCCAGCAGCTCCTTTGTAGATACGCAGTATTTT
V: TRBV28; D: TRBD2; J: TRBJ2-1; size: NA; CDR3: CASSPSGLAGDNEQFF; DNA: TGTGCCAGCAGTCCCTCGGGACTAGCGGGAGACAATGAGCAGTTCTTC
V: TRBV5-6; D: NA; J: TRBJ2-7; size: NA; CDR3: CASSLGGFPYGQYF; DNA: TGTGCCAGCAGCTTAGGAGGGTTTCCCTACGGGCAGTACTTC
V: TRBV2; D: TRBD1; J: TRBJ2-3; size: NA; CDR3: CASSGTGVGRPQYF; DNA: TGTGCCAGCAGTGGAACAGGGGTTGGGCGGCCGCAGTATTTT
V: TRBV5-1; D: NA; J: TRBJ2-1; size: NA; CDR3: CASSIPAGNEQFF; DNA: TGCGCCAGCAGCATACCCGCCGGCAATGAGCAGTTCTTC
V: TRBV2; D: NA; J: TRBJ2-5; size: NA; CDR3: CASSESRQETQYF; DNA: TGTGCCAGCAGTGAAAGTCGGCAAGAGACCCAGTACTTC
V: TRBV5-4; D: NA; J: TRBJ2-2; size: NA; CDR3: CASSLALGVMTGELFF; DNA: TGTGCCAGCAGCTTGGCTCTCGGGGTTATGACCGGGGAGCTGTTTTTT
V: TRBV15; D: TRBD2; J: TRBJ2-7; size: NA; CDR3: CATSRPTSGGTYEQYF; DNA: TGTGCCACCAGCAGACCTACTAGCGGGGGGACCTACGAGCAGTACTTC
V: TRBV13; D: NA; J: TRBJ1-2; size: NA; CDR3: CASSLFPGDYGYTF; DNA: TGTGCCAGCAGCTTATTTCCAGGGGACTATGGCTACACCTTC
V: TRBV6-6; D: NA; J: TRBJ2-7; size: NA; CDR3: CASSLPFYEQYF; DNA: TGTGCCAGCAGCCTCCCCTTCTACGAGCAGTACTTC
V: TRBV28; D: TRBD1; J: TRBJ1-5; size: once; CDR3: CASLPGQGKLPQHF; DNA: TGTGCCAGCCTTCCGGGACAGGGTAAATTGCCCCAGCATTTT
V: TRBV9; D: TRBD2; J: TRBJ2-1; size: once; CDR3: CASSVEGRGTSAYNEQFF; DNA: TGTGCCAGCAGCGTAGAGGGGAGAGGGACTAGCGCCTACAATGAGCAGTTCTTC
V: TRBV10-1; D: TRBD1; J: TRBJ2-1; size: NA; CDR3: CATQSGTAYNEQFF; DNA: TGCGCCACGCAATCCGGGACAGCGTACAATGAGCAGTTCTTC